One sample yielded the 2 T cell receptor beta chains listed below, sequenced in a study of blood T cells in healthy people across ages. Together with a sample-barcoded 5' primer, a J-beta primer mix was included in a second PCR lasting 7 to 11 cycles. One entry per CDR3 protein results from TCRdb running MiXCR on the 5' RACE reads. The sample carries about a million distinct CDR3 sequences, approximately 49% recorded once. Input material: blood. Receptors were obtained from a man aged 25 to 40 in good health.

The chain employs TRBV4-3 and TRBJ2-3, with a possible D match to TRBD1 (7 bases). Trimming cost V 1 base and J 6 bases, with 14 bases left between them. From germline, CDR1 is LGHNA and CDR2 YSLEER. The CDR3 has 15 residues. The CDR3 coding sequence is TGCGCCAGCAGCCAAGGAAGGGGGCTAGCGGATACGCAGTATTTT. Amino acid sequence: CASSQGRGLADTQYF.

This chain uses TRBV6-5 with TRBJ2-5; D is perhaps TRBD1 or TRBD2 (6 bases each). CDR1 is MNHEY and CDR2 is SVGAGI in the germline V gene. V was cut by 4 bases and J by 1 base, with 16 bases left in between. CDR3 length: 16 amino acids. This CDR3 is CASSSRGGGIQETQYF. CDR3 sequence (DNA): TGTGCCAGCAGTTCGAGAGGAGGGGGTATCCAAGAGACCCAGTACTTC.